The clone carrying this T cell receptor beta chain was seen at least ten times. Its target is not known. The data are from a study of CD8 T cells in ankylosing spondylitis. Study-level results: Peripheral blood samples showed relatively rare disease-linked clones, and these clones were CD8+. The clones that were linked to disease were reported to be significantly enriched in matched synovial fluid samples from ankylosing spondylitis patients. Reactive arthritis synovial fluid and blood were previously reported to contain some motif variants.

TCRdb fed the 5' RACE reads into MiXCR, producing one record per CDR3 protein. The table records some 140,000 distinct CDR3 sequences, 6% to 8.5% of them present only once. The source is a female donor with ankylosing spondylitis or in good health (not recorded which). The sample comprised blood, either unsorted or a sorted T cell fraction (not recorded which).

CDR3 in amino acids: CASTRGGGGIGNQPQHF. DNA of the CDR3: TGTGCCAGCACCAGAGGGGGTGGGGGGATCGGCAATCAGCCCCAGCATTTT. V gene TRBV6-1 combines with J gene TRBJ1-5; tentatively, D is TRBD1 (6 bases). Germline assignment: CDR1 MNHNS and CDR2 SASEGT. The germline V and J ends were trimmed by 7 bases and 2 bases, with 21 bases remaining between them. This CDR3 has 17 amino acids.